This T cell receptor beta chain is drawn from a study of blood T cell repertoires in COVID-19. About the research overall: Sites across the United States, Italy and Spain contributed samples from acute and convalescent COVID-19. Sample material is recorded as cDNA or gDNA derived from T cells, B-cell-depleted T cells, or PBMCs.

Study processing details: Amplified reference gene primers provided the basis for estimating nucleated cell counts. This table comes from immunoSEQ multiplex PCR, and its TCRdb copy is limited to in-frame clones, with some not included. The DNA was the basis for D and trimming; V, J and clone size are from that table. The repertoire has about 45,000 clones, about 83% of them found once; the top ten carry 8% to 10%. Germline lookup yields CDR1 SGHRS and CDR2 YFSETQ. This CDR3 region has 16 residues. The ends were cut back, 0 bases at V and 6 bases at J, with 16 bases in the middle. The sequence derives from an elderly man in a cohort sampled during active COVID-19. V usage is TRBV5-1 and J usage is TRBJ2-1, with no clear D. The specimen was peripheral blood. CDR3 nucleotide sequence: TGCGCCAGCAGCTTGGTAGTTAAATCTGGAGTCAATGAGCAGTTCTTC. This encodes CASSLVVKSGVNEQFF.